Below, 4 T cell receptor beta chains from the same sample are listed, as sequenced in a study of blood T cell repertoires in COVID-19. The assay was immunoSEQ multiplex PCR, and TCRdb's table has in-frame clones only and misses some. This table has 150,000 to 200,000 clones, approximately 86% appearing once. Material for sequencing was peripheral blood. These receptors were obtained from a man in his forties or fifties with active or convalescent COVID-19.

The CDR3 loop reads CASSPGGGPISTDTQYF. CDR3 DNA sequence: TGTGCCAGCAGCCCAGGTGGAGGGCCAATTAGCACAGATACGCAGTATTTT. This sequence joins TRBV2 and TRBJ2-3, with D tentatively TRBD2 (6 bases). The CDR3 contains 17 residues. CDR1 and CDR2 (germline): SNHLY, FYNNEI. V lost 6 bases to trimming and J lost 0 bases, with 19 bases between them.

The chain links TRBV6-6 to TRBJ1-1; possibly TRBD1 for D (6 bases). The germline V gene has CDR1 MNHNY and CDR2 SVGAGI (reference sequence). V lost 5 bases and J 3 bases, leaving 10 bases between the germline ends. The CDR3 is 13 residues long. CDR3 nucleotides: TGTGCCAGCAGTCAGGGGAAGGACACTGAAGCTTTCTTT. This translates into CASSQGKDTEAFF.

The rearrangement links TRBV7-2 to TRBJ2-2; 7 bases are shared with TRBD1. CDR1 and CDR2 (germline): SGHTA, FQGNSA. The trim removed 5 bases at V and 5 bases at J, leaving 5 bases unmatched. The CDR3 runs 14 residues. The CDR3 spells CASSPGQATGELFF. In nucleotides, the CDR3 is TGTGCCAGCAGCCCCGGACAGGCGACCGGGGAGCTGTTTTTT.

The chain links TRBV14 to TRBJ1-6, with D hard to call. Trimming shortened V by 1 base and J by 15 bases, and 10 bases separated the two germline ends. CDR1 is SGHDN, CDR2 FVKESK, per germline. This CDR3 contains 12 residues. The CDR3 sequence is CASSQVLGVLHF. For the CDR3, the DNA is TGTGCCAGCAGCCAAGTACTCGGGGTCCTCCACTTT. The whole variable domain, remainder taken from reference TRBV14 and TRBJ1-6, is EAGVTQFPSHSVIEKGQTVTLRCDPISGHDNLYWYRRVMGKEIKFLLHFVKESKQDESGMPNNRFLAERTGGTYSTLKVQPAELEDSGVYFCASSQVLGVLHFGNGTRLTVT.